This T cell receptor (beta chain) was documented in a study of T cells in Graves' hyperthyroidism and ophthalmopathy. Researchers amplified the TCR beta CDR3 regions from RNA transcripts. First-round RT-PCR targeting the TCR CDR3 was performed with the HTBI primer set. Using its own MiXCR run on the multiplex PCR reads, TCRdb lists one record per CDR3 protein. The sample has 640,000 or so distinct CDR3 sequences; 14% are singletons. This clonotype was observed a handful of times. Its antigen is not known. Whole-study findings and limits: Blood also carried most thyroid clonotypes expanded above 0.001.

Material for sequencing was blood. The TCR was taken from a woman between 18 and 29 years old with Graves' ophthalmopathy.

The CDR3 here is CSAILYNSPLHF. As DNA, the CDR3 is TGCAGTGCGATACTATATAATTCACCCCTCCACTTT. This chain uses TRBV20-1 with TRBJ1-6; D is ambiguous. In germline, CDR1 is DFQATT, CDR2 SNEGSKA (reference sequence). The V end was cut by 6 bases, the J end by 4 bases, with 7 bases between. The CDR3 covers 12 residues.